Below, 29 T cell receptor beta chains from the same sample are listed, as sequenced in a study of cytomegalovirus exposure and HLA in healthy donors. Measured with immunoSEQ multiplex PCR; TCRdb has only the in-frame clones, and not every one. The table shows around 150,000 clones, with 82% occurring only once. The sample taken for sequencing was PBMCs. Receptors originate from a young man in good health and CMV-seropositive.

This chain uses TRBV5-1 with TRBJ2-7; TRBD2 agrees at 10 bases. The CDR3 has 15 residues. Trimming removed 3 bases from V and 2 bases from J; junction bases left unmatched: 5. Germline lookup yields CDR1 SGHRS and CDR2 YFSETQ. The CDR3 loop is CASSYDGTSAYEQYF. As DNA, the CDR3 is TGCGCCAGCAGCTACGACGGGACTAGCGCCTACGAGCAGTACTTC.

In DNA form, the CDR3 reads TGTGCCAGCAGTGCTAGCGGGGAGCAAGAGACCCAGTACTTC. It yields the protein CASSASGEQETQYF. The chain has TRBV2 and TRBJ2-5; 9 bases map to TRBD2. Germline CDR1 reads SNHLY; CDR2 reads FYNNEI. Unmatched junction bases numbered 2, after V lost 4 bases and J lost 2 bases. The CDR3 consists of 14 residues.

The chain recombines TRBV7-2 with TRBJ2-1, with D possibly being TRBD1 (6 bases). V was shortened by 1 base and J by 9 bases, with 19 bases between the two germline ends. The CDR3 length is 16 residues. Germline CDR1 is SGHTA and CDR2 is FQGNSA. The CDR3 protein is CASSLGLRGPGGEQFF. In nucleotides, the CDR3 is TGTGCCAGCAGCTTAGGACTCAGGGGCCCGGGTGGTGAGCAGTTCTTC. Full variable domain (remainder filled in from reference TRBV7-2 and TRBJ2-1): GAGVSQSPSNKVTEKGKDVELRCDPISGHTALYWYRQSLGQGLEFLIYFQGNSAPDKSGLPSDRFSAERTGGSVSTLTIQRTQQEDSAVYLCASSLGLRGPGGEQFFGPGTRLTVL.

This clone was counted a few times. This rearrangement joins TRBV11-2 to TRBJ2-7; 7 bases fit TRBD1. The length of the CDR3 is 13 residues. Germline CDR1 SGHAT, CDR2 FQNNGV. V gave up 5 bases and J gave up 5 bases; unmatched junction bases: 6. The CDR3 protein is CASSLQTGDEQYF. DNA for the CDR3: TGTGCCAGCAGCCTACAAACAGGGGACGAGCAGTACTTC.

This clone was seen at least ten times. The genes are TRBV5-4 and TRBJ1-1; D is unclear. V was clipped by 0 bases and J by 9 bases, with 9 bases between them. CDR1 SGHNT and CDR2 YYREEE come from the germline V gene (reference sequence). The CDR3 has 12 amino acids. The CDR3 loop reads CASSLVGSQAFF. CDR3 nucleotide sequence: TGTGCCAGCAGCTTGGTAGGGAGCCAAGCTTTCTTT.

This chain joins TRBV6-5 and TRBJ2-7, with no clear D. Trimming removed 6 bases from V and 4 bases from J, with 13 bases in between. The CDR3 sequence is 13 residues long. CDR1 and CDR2 from the germline V gene are MNHEY and SVGAGI. The CDR3 sequence: CASRAPAIYEQYF. The CDR3 DNA reads TGTGCCAGCAGGGCCCCAGCGATATACGAGCAGTACTTC.

This rearrangement joins TRBV4-1 to TRBJ2-3, with 8 bases that match TRBD1. The CDR3 has 15 amino acids. Trimming removed 4 bases from V and 2 bases from J; junction bases left unmatched: 5. Germline loops: CDR1 MGHRA, CDR2 YSYEKL. The CDR3 protein is CASSLRDRTTDTQYF. DNA of the CDR3: TGCGCCAGCAGCCTCCGGGACAGGACCACAGATACGCAGTATTTT.

CDR3 sequence: CASGGTGRRGEQYF. The CDR3 DNA reads TGTGCCAGCGGGGGGACAGGAAGGAGGGGGGAGCAGTACTTC. This sequence joins TRBV2 and TRBJ2-7; the match to TRBD1 covers 8 bases. V trimming: 8 bases; J trimming: 7 bases; junction bases outside the gene matches: 13. The germline gives CDR1 SNHLY, CDR2 FYNNEI. The CDR3 extends over 14 amino acids.

This clone came up once. The V gene is TRBV2, the J gene TRBJ1-4; D is unresolved. The CDR3 has 16 residues. The germline V gene has CDR1 SNHLY and CDR2 FYNNEI. V dropped 7 bases and J dropped 0 bases, with 15 bases sitting between them. CDR3 sequence (DNA): TGTGCCAGCACGGGGTTCCGGACCGCAACTAATGAAAAACTGTTTTTT. This gives the protein CASTGFRTATNEKLFF.

This clone showed up many times. The chain employs TRBV11-3 and TRBJ1-3; D call uncertain. Trimming left V 5 bases short and J 6 bases short, with 8 bases between. The CDR3 has 12 residues. Germline assignment: CDR1 SGHNT and CDR2 YENEEA. CDR3 amino acids: CASSGLANTIYF. CDR3 nucleotides: TGTGCCAGCAGCGGTTTGGCAAACACCATATATTTT.

V and J are TRBV5-1 and TRBJ2-1; no reliable D call. CDR1 and CDR2 from the germline V gene are SGHRS and YFSETQ. Trimming left V 0 bases short and J 2 bases short, with 6 bases between. This CDR3 spans 14 amino acids. DNA of the CDR3: TGCGCCAGCAGCTTGGGGGCCCCCTACAATGAGCAGTTCTTC. This codes for CASSLGAPYNEQFF.

This chain joins TRBV25-1 and TRBJ2-2; maybe TRBD1 (5 bases). CDR3 length: 15 residues. Trimming cost V 1 base and J 2 bases, with 8 bases left between them. Germline assignment: CDR1 MGHDK and CDR2 SYGVNS. The CDR3 sequence: CASSEFQGNTGELFF. The CDR3 region has the DNA TGTGCCAGCAGTGAATTTCAGGGAAACACCGGGGAGCTGTTTTTT.

The V gene is TRBV2, the J gene TRBJ2-7; D perhaps matches TRBD1 (5 bases). V lost 3 bases and J lost 7, with 13 bases in between. The V gene's germline CDR1 is SNHLY and CDR2 FYNNEI. CDR3 length: 13 residues. The DNA for the CDR3 is TGTGCCAGCAGTGACAGGGCAAGGCGGGAGCAGTACTTC. It codes for CASSDRARREQYF.

This clone showed up just once. The CDR3: CATTTGTGSYEQYF. The CDR3 DNA reads as TGTGCCACAACCACGGGGACAGGGTCCTACGAGCAGTACTTC. The chain recombines TRBV10-3 with TRBJ2-7, with 9 nucleotides matching TRBD1. Germline loops: CDR1 ENHRY, CDR2 SYGVKD. This CDR3 region has 14 residues. Trimming took 10 bases from V and 1 from J; bases not matched to a gene: 8.

This chain joins TRBV5-1 and TRBJ1-2; D uncertain. Trimming cost V 3 bases and J 8 bases, with 17 bases left between them. This CDR3 has 14 residues. From germline, CDR1 is SGHRS and CDR2 YFSETQ. The CDR3 is CASSSGSPPNGYTF. In nucleotides, the CDR3 is TGCGCCAGCAGCTCCGGGTCTCCGCCGAACGGCTACACCTTC.

The chain carries TRBV5-1 and TRBJ2-7; 8 nucleotides align to TRBD2. V shed 4 bases and J 0 bases; nucleotides not matched to a gene: 3. There are 14 residues in the CDR3. Germline loops: CDR1 SGHRS, CDR2 YFSETQ. The CDR3 coding sequence is TGCGCCAGCAGCCCCGGGACTAGCTCCTACGAGCAGTACTTC. This encodes CASSPGTSSYEQYF.

The J gene is TRBJ1-2, the V gene TRBV27, with 8 bases that match TRBD1. The CDR3 covers 15 residues. The germline V gene encodes CDR1 MNHEY and CDR2 SMNVEV (reference sequence). V was pared by 3 bases and J by 4 bases, with 7 bases of the junction left unmatched. The CDR3: CASSLTQGASYGYTF. DNA of the CDR3: TGTGCCAGCAGTTTGACGCAGGGGGCTAGCTATGGCTACACCTTC.

The chain is built from TRBV5-1 and TRBJ2-1; 12 bases are shared with TRBD2. This CDR3 is 16 amino acids long. CDR1 and CDR2 from the germline V gene are SGHRS and YFSETQ. The V and J ends lost 4 bases and 8 bases, in that order; junction bases with no gene match: 10. CDR3 region: CASSPAGLAGRYEQFF. DNA for the CDR3: TGCGCCAGCAGCCCCGCCGGACTAGCGGGAAGATATGAGCAGTTCTTC.

The J gene is TRBJ2-1, the V gene TRBV9; D possibly corresponds to TRBD1 (6 bases). This CDR3 has 15 residues. Germline assignment: CDR1 SGDLS and CDR2 YYNGEE. Trimming stripped 0 bases from V and 9 bases from J, with 16 bases between. The chain's CDR3 is CASSVATWGPGEQFF. The CDR3 DNA sequence: TGTGCCAGCAGCGTAGCTACTTGGGGGCCTGGTGAGCAGTTCTTC.

The chain combines TRBV5-1 with TRBJ1-2; 10 bases fit TRBD1. The CDR3 is 13 residues long. J lost 7 bases, V lost 4 bases, and 4 bases had no gene match. Germline V CDR1 and CDR2: SGHRS, YFSETQ. DNA for the CDR3: TGCGCCAGCAGCACGGACAGGGGGGGTGGCTACACCTTC. This encodes CASSTDRGGGYTF.

V gene TRBV7-8 combines with J gene TRBJ1-5, with no clear D. The germline gives CDR1 SGHVS, CDR2 FQNEAQ. V lost 5 bases to trimming and J lost 4 bases, with 6 bases between them. The CDR3 has 12 amino acids. This chain's CDR3 is CASSRGNQPQHF. DNA for the CDR3: TGTGCCAGCAGCAGAGGTAATCAGCCCCAGCATTTT.

This clone was seen only a few times. This rearrangement joins TRBV9 to TRBJ2-7; a possible D gene is TRBD2 (5 bases). Germline V gene sequence: CDR1 SGDLS, CDR2 YYNGEE. The CDR3 is 12 residues long. Trimming stripped 4 bases from V and 5 bases from J, with 10 bases between. The CDR3 sequence: CASSSLGNEQYF. In DNA form, the CDR3 reads TGTGCCAGCAGCTCCCTCGGGAACGAGCAGTACTTC.

This chain links TRBV28 with TRBJ2-6; D unclear. This CDR3 spans 17 amino acids. Germline V CDR1 and CDR2: MDHEN, SYDVKM. The V gene lost 5 bases and the J gene lost 5 bases, with 19 bases spanning the gap. The CDR3 nucleotides are TGTGCCAGCAGTCACATATTGACACAAAGTCGGGCCAACGTCCTGACTTTC. It is translated as CASSHILTQSRANVLTF.

The gene calls are TRBV18 and TRBJ2-7, with TRBD1 identical over 10 bases. Per the germline V gene, CDR1 is KGHSH and CDR2 is LQKENI. The CDR3 sequence is 17 residues long. Germline trimming cut 4 bases from V and 0 bases from J; bases unmatched to any gene: 9. Here the CDR3 reads CASSRDPGQGISYEQYF. In DNA form, the CDR3 reads TGTGCCAGCTCACGTGATCCGGGACAGGGGATCTCCTACGAGCAGTACTTC.

This chain links TRBV15 with TRBJ2-1; no firm D call. With 1 base removed from V and 0 bases from J, the gap between germline ends came to 7 bases. The germline V gene has CDR1 LNHNV and CDR2 YYDKDF (reference sequence). The CDR3 runs 15 residues. CDR3 in DNA: TGTGCCACCAGCAGAGTAGAGGACTCCTACAATGAGCAGTTCTTC. Translation: CATSRVEDSYNEQFF. The whole variable domain, filled in from reference TRBV15 and TRBJ2-1, reads DAMVIQNPRYQVTQFGKPVTLSCSQTLNHNVMYWYQQKSSQAPKLLFHYYDKDFNNEADTPDNFQSRRPNTSFCFLDIRSPGLGDTAMYLCATSRVEDSYNEQFFGPGTRLTVL.

The chain is built from TRBV5-4 and TRBJ2-7; a possible D gene is TRBD1 (8 bases). CDR3 length: 16 amino acids. V was shortened by 4 bases and J by 2 bases, with 19 bases between the two germline ends. Per the germline V gene, CDR1 is SGHNT and CDR2 is YYREEE (reference sequence). The CDR3 DNA reads as TGTGCCAGCAGCCCTGGGGGAGGGACAGGAACCTACGAGCAGTACTTC. Protein sequence: CASSPGGGTGTYEQYF.

V usage is TRBV4-1 and J usage is TRBJ2-2, with a weak D call TRBD1 (5 bases). The CDR3 has 15 amino acids. Trimming pared 0 bases from V and 7 bases from J, leaving 12 bases between. Germline V gives CDR1 MGHRA, CDR2 YSYEKL. The chain's CDR3 is CASSQESRAGGELFF. Written as DNA, the CDR3 is TGCGCCAGCAGCCAAGAATCCAGGGCTGGCGGGGAGCTGTTTTTT.

V gene TRBV5-1 combines with J gene TRBJ2-1; 11 bases agree with TRBD1. CDR1 and CDR2 (germline): SGHRS, YFSETQ. V lost 7 bases and J lost 7; bases outside the gene matches: 7. This CDR3 contains 14 residues. The CDR3 protein is CASSGQGARNEQFF. CDR3 coding DNA: TGCGCCAGCTCAGGACAGGGGGCAAGGAATGAGCAGTTCTTC.

The rearrangement joins TRBV19 to TRBJ1-2, with a weak D call TRBD1 (6 bases). The germline gives CDR1 LNHDA, CDR2 SQIVND (reference sequence). The V and J ends lost 3 bases and 8 bases respectively, with 19 bases between them. The length of the CDR3 is 15 residues. CDR3 region: CASSMDQDRFRGYTF. In DNA, the CDR3 is TGTGCCAGTAGTATGGACCAAGACAGGTTCCGGGGCTACACCTTC.